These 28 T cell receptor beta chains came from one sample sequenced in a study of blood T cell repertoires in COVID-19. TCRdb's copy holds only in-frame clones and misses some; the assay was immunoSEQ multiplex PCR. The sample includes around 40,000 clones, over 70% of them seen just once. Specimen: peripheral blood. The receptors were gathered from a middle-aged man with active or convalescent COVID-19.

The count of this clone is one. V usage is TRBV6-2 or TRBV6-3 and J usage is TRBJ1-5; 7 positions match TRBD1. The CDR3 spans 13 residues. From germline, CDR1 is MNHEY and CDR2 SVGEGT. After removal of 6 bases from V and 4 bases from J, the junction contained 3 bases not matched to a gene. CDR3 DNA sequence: TGTGCCAGCAGCATGACAGGGAATCAGCCCCAGCATTTT. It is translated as CASSMTGNQPQHF.

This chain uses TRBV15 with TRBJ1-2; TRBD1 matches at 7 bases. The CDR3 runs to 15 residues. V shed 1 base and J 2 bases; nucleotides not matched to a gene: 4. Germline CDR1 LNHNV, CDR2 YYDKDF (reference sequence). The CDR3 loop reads CATSRGEGGNYGYTF. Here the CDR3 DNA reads TGTGCCACCAGCAGAGGGGAAGGGGGCAACTATGGCTACACCTTC.

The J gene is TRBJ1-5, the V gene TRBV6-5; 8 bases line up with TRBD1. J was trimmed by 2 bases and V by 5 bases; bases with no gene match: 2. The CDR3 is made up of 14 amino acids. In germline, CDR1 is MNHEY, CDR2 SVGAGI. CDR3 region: CASSKDRGNQPQHF. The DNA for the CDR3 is TGTGCCAGCAGTAAGGACAGGGGCAATCAGCCCCAGCATTTT.

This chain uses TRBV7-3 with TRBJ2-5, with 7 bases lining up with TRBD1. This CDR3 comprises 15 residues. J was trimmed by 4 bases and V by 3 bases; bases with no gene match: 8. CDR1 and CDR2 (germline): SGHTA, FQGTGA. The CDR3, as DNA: TGTGCCAGCAGCTTCGGGACAGACCAGTTAGAGACCCAGTACTTC. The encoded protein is CASSFGTDQLETQYF.

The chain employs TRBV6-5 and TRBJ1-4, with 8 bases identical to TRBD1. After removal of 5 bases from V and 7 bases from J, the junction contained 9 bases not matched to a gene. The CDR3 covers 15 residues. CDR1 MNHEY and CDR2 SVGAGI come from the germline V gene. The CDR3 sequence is CASSNIGQGGEKLFF. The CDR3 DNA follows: TGTGCCAGCAGTAATATTGGACAGGGTGGTGAAAAACTGTTTTTT.

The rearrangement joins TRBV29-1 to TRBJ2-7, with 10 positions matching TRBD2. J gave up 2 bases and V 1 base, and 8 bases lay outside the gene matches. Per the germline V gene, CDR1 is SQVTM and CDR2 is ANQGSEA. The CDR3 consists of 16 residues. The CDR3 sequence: CSVEGGLAGVTYEQYF. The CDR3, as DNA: TGCAGCGTTGAAGGAGGGCTAGCGGGAGTTACCTACGAGCAGTACTTC.

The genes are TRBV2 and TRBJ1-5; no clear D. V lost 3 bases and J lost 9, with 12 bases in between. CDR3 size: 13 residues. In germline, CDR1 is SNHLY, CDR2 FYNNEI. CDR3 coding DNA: TGTGCCAGCAGTGATGGGCTGAGCCGGCCCCAGCATTTT. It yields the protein CASSDGLSRPQHF.

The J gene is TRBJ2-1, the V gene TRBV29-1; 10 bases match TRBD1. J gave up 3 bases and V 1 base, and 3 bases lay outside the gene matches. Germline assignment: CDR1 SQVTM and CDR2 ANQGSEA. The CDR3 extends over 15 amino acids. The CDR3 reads CSVEVWTGGYNEQFF. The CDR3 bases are TGCAGCGTTGAAGTCTGGACAGGGGGCTACAATGAGCAGTTCTTC.

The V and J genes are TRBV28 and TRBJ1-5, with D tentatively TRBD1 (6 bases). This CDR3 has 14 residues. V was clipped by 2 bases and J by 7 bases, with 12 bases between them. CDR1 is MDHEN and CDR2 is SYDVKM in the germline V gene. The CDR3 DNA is TGTGCCAGCAGTTTAGGGGGCGGCCGGCAGCCCCAGCATTTT. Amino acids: CASSLGGGRQPQHF. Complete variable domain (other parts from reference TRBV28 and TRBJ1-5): DVKVTQSSRYLVKRTGEKVFLECVQDMDHENMFWYRQDPGLGLRLIYFSYDVKMKEKGDIPEGYSVSREKKERFSLILESASTNQTSMYLCASSLGGGRQPQHFGDGTRLSIL.

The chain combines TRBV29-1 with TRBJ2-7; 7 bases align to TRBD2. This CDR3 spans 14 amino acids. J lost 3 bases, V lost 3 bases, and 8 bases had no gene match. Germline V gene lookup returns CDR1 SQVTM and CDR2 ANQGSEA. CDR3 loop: CSVDGGVTGYEQYF. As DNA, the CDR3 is TGCAGCGTTGATGGGGGGGTCACTGGCTACGAGCAGTACTTC.

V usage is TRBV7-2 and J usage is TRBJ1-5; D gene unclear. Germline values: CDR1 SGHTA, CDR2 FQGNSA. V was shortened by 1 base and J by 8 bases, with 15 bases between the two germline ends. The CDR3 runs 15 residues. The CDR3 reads CASSLDFSGFEPQHF. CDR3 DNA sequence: TGTGCCAGCAGCTTAGATTTTTCGGGGTTCGAGCCCCAGCATTTT.

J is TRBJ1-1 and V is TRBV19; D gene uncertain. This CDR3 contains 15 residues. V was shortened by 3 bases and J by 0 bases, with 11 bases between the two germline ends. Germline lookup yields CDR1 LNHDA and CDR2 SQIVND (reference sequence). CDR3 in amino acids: CASSIGGIMNTEAFF. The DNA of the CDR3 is TGTGCCAGTAGTATCGGAGGGATTATGAACACTGAAGCTTTCTTT.

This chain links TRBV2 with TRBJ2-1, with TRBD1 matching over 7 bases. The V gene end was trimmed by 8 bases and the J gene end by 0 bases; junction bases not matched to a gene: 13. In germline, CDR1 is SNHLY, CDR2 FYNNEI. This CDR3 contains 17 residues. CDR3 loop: CASPGTDGISSYNEQFF. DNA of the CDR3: TGTGCCAGCCCCGGGACAGATGGAATAAGCTCCTACAATGAGCAGTTCTTC.

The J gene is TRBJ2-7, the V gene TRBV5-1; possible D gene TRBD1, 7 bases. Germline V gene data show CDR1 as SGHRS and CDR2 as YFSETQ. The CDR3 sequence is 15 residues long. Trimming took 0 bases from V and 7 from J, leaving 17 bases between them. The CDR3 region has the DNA TGCGCCAGCAGCTTGGGATCTGAGGGGGCGGGAGAGCAGTACTTC. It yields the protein CASSLGSEGAGEQYF.

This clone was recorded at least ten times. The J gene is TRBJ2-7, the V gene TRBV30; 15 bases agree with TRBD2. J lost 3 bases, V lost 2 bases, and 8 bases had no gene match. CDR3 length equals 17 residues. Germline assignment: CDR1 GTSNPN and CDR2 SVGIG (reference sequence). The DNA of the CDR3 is TGTGCCTGGAGTAGGGGACTAGCGGGGGGAGGCGGCTACGAGCAGTACTTC. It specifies CAWSRGLAGGGGYEQYF.

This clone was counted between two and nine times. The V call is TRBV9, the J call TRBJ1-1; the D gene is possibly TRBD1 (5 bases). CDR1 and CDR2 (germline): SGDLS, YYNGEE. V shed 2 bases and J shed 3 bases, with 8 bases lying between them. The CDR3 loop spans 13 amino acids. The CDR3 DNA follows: TGTGCCAGCAGCGTCCGGGGGGACACTGAAGCTTTCTTT. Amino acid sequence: CASSVRGDTEAFF.

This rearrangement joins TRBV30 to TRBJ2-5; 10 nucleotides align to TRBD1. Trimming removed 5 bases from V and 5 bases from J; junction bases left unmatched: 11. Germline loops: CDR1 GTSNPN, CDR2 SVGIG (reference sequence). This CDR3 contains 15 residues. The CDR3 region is CAWAVIRDRGETQYF. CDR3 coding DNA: TGTGCCTGGGCGGTTATACGGGACAGGGGTGAGACCCAGTACTTC.

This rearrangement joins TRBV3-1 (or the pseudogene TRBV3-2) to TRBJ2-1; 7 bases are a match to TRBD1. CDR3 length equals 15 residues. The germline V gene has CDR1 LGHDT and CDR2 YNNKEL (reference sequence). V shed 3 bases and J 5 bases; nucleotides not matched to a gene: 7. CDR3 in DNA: TGTGCCAGCAGCCAGGGGACAGAAAAGAACAATGAGCAGTTCTTC. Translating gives CASSQGTEKNNEQFF.

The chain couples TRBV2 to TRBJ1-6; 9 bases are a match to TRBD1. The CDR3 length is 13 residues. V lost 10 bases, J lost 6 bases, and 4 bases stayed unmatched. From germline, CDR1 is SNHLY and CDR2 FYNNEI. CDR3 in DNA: TGTGCCAACCGACAGGGGGGTAATTCACCCCTCCACTTT. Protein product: CANRQGGNSPLHF.

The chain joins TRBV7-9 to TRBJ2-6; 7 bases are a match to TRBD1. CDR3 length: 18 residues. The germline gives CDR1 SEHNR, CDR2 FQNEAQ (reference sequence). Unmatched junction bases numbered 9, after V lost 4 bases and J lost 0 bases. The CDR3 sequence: CASSSFTGAISGANVLTF. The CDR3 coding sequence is TGTGCCAGCAGCTCTTTTACAGGGGCGATCTCTGGGGCCAACGTCCTGACTTTC.

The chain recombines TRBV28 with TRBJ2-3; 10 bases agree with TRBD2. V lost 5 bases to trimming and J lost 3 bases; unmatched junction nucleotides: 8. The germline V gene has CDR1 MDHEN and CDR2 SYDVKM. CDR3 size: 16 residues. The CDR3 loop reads CASSGLLAGLTDTQYF. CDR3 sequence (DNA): TGTGCCAGCAGTGGTTTACTAGCGGGACTAACAGATACGCAGTATTTT.

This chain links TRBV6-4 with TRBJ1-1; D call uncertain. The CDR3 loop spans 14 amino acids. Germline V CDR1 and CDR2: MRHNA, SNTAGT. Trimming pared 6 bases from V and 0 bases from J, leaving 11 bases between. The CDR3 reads CASRSPGLNTEAFF. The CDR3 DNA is TGTGCCAGCAGAAGTCCGGGATTGAACACTGAAGCTTTCTTT.

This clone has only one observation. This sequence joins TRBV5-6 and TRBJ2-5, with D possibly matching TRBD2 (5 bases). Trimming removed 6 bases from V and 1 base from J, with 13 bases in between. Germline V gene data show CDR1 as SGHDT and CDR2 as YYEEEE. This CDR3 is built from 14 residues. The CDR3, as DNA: TGTGCCAGCATCCTATCAGGACTCCAAGAGACCCAGTACTTC. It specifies CASILSGLQETQYF.

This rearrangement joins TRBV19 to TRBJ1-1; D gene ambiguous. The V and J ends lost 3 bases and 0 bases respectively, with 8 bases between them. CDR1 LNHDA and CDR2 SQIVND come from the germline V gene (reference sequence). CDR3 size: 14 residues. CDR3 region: CASSMREVNTEAFF. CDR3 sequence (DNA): TGTGCCAGTAGTATGCGGGAAGTGAACACTGAAGCTTTCTTT.

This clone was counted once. The CDR3 spells CASSQSTSGSDEQFF. The CDR3 region has the DNA TGTGCCAGCAGCCAATCAACTAGCGGGAGTGATGAGCAGTTCTTC. V gene TRBV3-1 (or the pseudogene TRBV3-2) combines with J gene TRBJ2-1; 11 positions match TRBD2. V lost 2 bases, J lost 8 bases, and 5 bases stayed unmatched. This CDR3 region has 15 residues. The V gene's germline CDR1 is LGHDT and CDR2 YNNKEL (reference sequence).

CDR3 residues: CASSSGPPNTEAFF. As DNA, the CDR3 is TGCGCCAGCAGTTCAGGCCCACCGAACACTGAAGCTTTCTTT. V usage is TRBV5-1 and J usage is TRBJ1-1; D is uncertain. CDR1 and CDR2 from the germline V gene are SGHRS and YFSETQ. Trimming took off 5 bases at V and 1 base at J, with 12 bases between the two ends. CDR3 length equals 14 residues.

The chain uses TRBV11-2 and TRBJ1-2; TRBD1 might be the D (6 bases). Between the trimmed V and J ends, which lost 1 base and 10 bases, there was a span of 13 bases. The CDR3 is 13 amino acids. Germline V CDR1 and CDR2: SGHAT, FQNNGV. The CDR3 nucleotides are TGTGCCAGCAGCTTAGTGGCAGGGGTACCCTACACCTTC. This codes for CASSLVAGVPYTF.

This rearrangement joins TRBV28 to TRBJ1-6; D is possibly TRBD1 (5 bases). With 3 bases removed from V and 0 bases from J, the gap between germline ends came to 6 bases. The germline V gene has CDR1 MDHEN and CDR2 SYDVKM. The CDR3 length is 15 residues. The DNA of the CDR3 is TGTGCCAGCAGTTTGGGGGGCTCCTATAATTCACCCCTCCACTTT. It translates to CASSLGGSYNSPLHF.